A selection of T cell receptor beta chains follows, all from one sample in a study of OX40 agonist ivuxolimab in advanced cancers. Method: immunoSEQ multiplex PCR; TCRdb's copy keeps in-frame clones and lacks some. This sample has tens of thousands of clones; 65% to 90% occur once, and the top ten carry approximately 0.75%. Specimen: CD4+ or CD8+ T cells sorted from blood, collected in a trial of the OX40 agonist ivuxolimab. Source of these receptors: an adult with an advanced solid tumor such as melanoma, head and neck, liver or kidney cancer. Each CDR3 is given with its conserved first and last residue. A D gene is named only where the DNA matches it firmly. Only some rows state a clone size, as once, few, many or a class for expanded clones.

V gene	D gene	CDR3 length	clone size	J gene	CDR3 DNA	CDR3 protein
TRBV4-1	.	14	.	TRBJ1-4	TGCGCCAGCAGCCAAGTGGTTAGAAATGAAAAACTGTTTTTT	CASSQVVRNEKLFF
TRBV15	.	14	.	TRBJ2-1	TGTGCCACCAGCAGAGAAAACTCTGGGAATGAGCAGTTCTTC	CATSRENSGNEQFF
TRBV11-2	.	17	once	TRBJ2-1	TGTGCCAGCAGCCCCGGATATGGGGGGGCCGTCTACAATGAGCAGTTCTTC	CASSPGYGGAVYNEQFF
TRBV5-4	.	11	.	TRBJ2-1	TGTGCCAGCAGTCGTTCAGGGGAGCAGTTCTTC	CASSRSGEQFF
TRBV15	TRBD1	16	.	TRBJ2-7	TGTGCCACCAGCAGAGGACAGGGTTTCGCTAGTCGCGAGCAGTACTTC	CATSRGQGFASREQYF
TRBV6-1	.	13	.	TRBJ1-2	TGTGCCAGTTCGGACAGCCCCCCGGGGGGCTACACCTTC	CASSDSPPGGYTF
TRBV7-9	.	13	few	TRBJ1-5	TGTGCCAGCAGCTTAGAGGGAGGCCGGCCCCAGCATTTT	CASSLEGGRPQHF
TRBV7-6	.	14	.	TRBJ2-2	TGTGCCAGCAGCTACCGGGCCCTGGGGGGGGAGCTGTTTTTT	CASSYRALGGELFF
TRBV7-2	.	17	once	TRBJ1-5	TGTGCCAGCAGCTTAGATAGTGCAGGGCATAGCAATCAGCCCCAGCATTTT	CASSLDSAGHSNQPQHF
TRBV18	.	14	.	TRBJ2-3	TGTGCCAGCTCACCGCTACCCCACACAGATACGCAGTATTTT	CASSPLPHTDTQYF
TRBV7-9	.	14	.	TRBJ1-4	TGTGCCAGCAGTTCCCCGGGGGGTAATGAAAAACTGTTTTTT	CASSSPGGNEKLFF
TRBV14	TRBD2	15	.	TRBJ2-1	TGTGCCAGCAGCCAGCTAGCGGGTCCTTACAATGAGCAGTTCTTC	CASSQLAGPYNEQFF
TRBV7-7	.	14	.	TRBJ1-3	TGTGCCAGCAGCTTGGTGGGGACTGGAAACACCATATATTTT	CASSLVGTGNTIYF
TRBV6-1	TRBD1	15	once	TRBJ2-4	TGTGCCAGCAGTGACCCGGGACAGGGCAGTATCATTCAGTACTTC	CASSDPGQGSIIQYF
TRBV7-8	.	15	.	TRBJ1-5	TGTGCCAGCAGCCCCCTCGGGGGCTACAATCAGCCCCAGCATTTT	CASSPLGGYNQPQHF
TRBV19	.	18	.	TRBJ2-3	TGTGCCAGTAGTGGCACAACCACCGGGACTCCTAGCACAGATACGCAGTATTTT	CASSGTTTGTPSTDTQYF
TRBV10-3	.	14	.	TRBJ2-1	TGTGCCATCAGTGTCCTCTCTGAGAGGGGTGAGCAGTTCTTC	CAISVLSERGEQFF
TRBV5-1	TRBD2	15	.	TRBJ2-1	TGCGCCAGCAGCTTTACGCCTAGCGGGGGGACTGAGCAGTTCTTC	CASSFTPSGGTEQFF
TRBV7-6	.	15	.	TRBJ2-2	TGTGCCAGCAGCTTAGGGACAATGAACACCGGGGAGCTGTTTTTT	CASSLGTMNTGELFF
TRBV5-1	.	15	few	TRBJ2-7	TGCGCCAGCAGCTTGTCACCAGAGATAACCTACGAGCAGTACTTC	CASSLSPEITYEQYF
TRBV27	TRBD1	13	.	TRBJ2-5	TGTGCCAGCAGGAGGACAGGACAAGAGACCCAGTACTTC	CASRRTGQETQYF
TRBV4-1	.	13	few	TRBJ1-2	TGCGCCAGCAGCCAAGTAACTGAGTATGGCTACACCTTC	CASSQVTEYGYTF
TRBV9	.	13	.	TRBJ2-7	TGTGCCAGCAGCGTCTCCCCAACCTACGAGCAGTACTTC	CASSVSPTYEQYF
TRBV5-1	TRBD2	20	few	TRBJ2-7	TGCGCCAGCAGCTTGGCTACCACCGGGACTAGCGGGAGATCGTCCTACGAGCAGTACTTC	CASSLATTGTSGRSSYEQYF
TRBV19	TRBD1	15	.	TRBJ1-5	TGTGCCAGTAGTATAGCCCGCAGGGGGGATCAGCCCCAGCATTTT	CASSIARRGDQPQHF
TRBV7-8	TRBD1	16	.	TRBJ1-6	TGTGCCAGCAGCTTAAGGACAGGGGGATTTAGGTCACCCCTCCACTTT	CASSLRTGGFRSPLHF
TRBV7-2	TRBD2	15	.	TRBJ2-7	TGTGCCAGCAGCTTAAGGCGGGGAGGGGCCTTCGAGCAGTACTTC	CASSLRRGGAFEQYF
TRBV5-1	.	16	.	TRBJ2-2	TGCGCCAGCAGCTTGGGTCAGGGCGCGAACACCGGGGAGCTGTTTTTT	CASSLGQGANTGELFF
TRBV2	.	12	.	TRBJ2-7	TGTGCCAGCAGTGAAACTACCTACGGGCAGTACTTC	CASSETTYGQYF
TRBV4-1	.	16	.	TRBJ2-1	TGCGCCAGCAGCCAAGATGGGAGCCCCCAACCTAATGAGCAGTTCTTC	CASSQDGSPQPNEQFF
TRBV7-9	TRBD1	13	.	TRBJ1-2	TGTGCCAGCAGCGGGGACAGGCGGTTTCGCTACACCTTC	CASSGDRRFRYTF
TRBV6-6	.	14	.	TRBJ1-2	TGTGCCAGCAGAGAGGGGCAGGAACTTGGCGGCTACACCTTC	CASREGQELGGYTF
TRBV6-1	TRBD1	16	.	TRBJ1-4	TGTGCCAGCAGTGATCAGGGGGGAATCCGTAATGAAAAACTGTTTTTT	CASSDQGGIRNEKLFF
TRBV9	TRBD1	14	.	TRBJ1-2	TGTGCCAGCAGCGCCTCACAGGGGGACTATGGCTACACCTTC	CASSASQGDYGYTF
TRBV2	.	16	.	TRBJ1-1	TGTGCCAGCAGGCCCGATGTGGGGGGGATGAACACTGAAGCTTTCTTT	CASRPDVGGMNTEAFF
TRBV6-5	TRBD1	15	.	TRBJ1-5	TGTGCCAGCAGCCCAGGGGGCCCAAGCAATCAGCCCCAGCATTTT	CASSPGGPSNQPQHF
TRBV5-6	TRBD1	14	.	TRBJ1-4	TGTGCCAGCAGCTTGTCAGGGGGAAGTGAAAAACTGTTTTTT	CASSLSGGSEKLFF
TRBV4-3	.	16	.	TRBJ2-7	TGCGCCAGCAGCCAAGATCCCACAGGGAGGTCCTACGAGCAGTACTTC	CASSQDPTGRSYEQYF
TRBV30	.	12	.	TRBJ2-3	TGTGCCTGGAGTGTAGTGGCAGATACGCAGTATTTT	CAWSVVADTQYF
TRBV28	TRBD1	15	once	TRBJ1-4	TGTGCCAGCAGCACACGGACAGGGTTGCATGAAAAACTGTTTTTT	CASSTRTGLHEKLFF
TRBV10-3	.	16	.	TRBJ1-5	TGTGCCATCAGTGAGTCGGCAGCCCAAATCAGTCAGCCCCAGCATTTT	CAISESAAQISQPQHF
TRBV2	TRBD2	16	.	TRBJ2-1	TGTGCCAGCAGTAGACTAGCGGGAGGGCCCTACAATGAGCAGTTCTTC	CASSRLAGGPYNEQFF
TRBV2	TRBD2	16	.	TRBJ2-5	TGTGCCAGCAGCGCAGGCCGGGGGGGCCTGGTGGAGACCCAGTACTTC	CASSAGRGGLVETQYF
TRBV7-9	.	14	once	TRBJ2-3	TGTGCCAGCGTCAGGGATCTTAGCACAGATACGCAGTATTTT	CASVRDLSTDTQYF
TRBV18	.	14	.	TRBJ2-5	TGTGCCAGCTCACCACAGGGTAATTCGGAGACCCAGTACTTC	CASSPQGNSETQYF
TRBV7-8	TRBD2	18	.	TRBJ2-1	TGTGCCAGCAGCCTGACTAGCGGGAGGATGAGTACCTACAATGAGCAGTTCTTC	CASSLTSGRMSTYNEQFF
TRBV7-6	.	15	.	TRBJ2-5	TGTGCCAGCAGCTTAGGGGGTAGGCTGCAAGAGACCCAGTACTTC	CASSLGGRLQETQYF
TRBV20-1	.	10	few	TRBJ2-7	TGCAGTGCCTCTCACCGCGAGCAGTACTTC	CSASHREQYF
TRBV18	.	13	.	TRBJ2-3	TGTGCCAGCTCACCGGATATCACAGATACGCAGTATTTT	CASSPDITDTQYF
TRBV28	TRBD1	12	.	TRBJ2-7	TGTGCCAGCAGACCCCGGACAGGGAGGAAATACTTC	CASRPRTGRKYF
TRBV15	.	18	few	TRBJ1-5	TGTGCCACCAGCAGAGACTCGAGGGGAGGGATTAGCAATCAGCCCCAGCATTTT	CATSRDSRGGISNQPQHF
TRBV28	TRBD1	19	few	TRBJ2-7	TGTGCCAGCAGTTCCCACAGGGTATACGGGGACAGGGGTTCGTATGAGCAGTACTTC	CASSSHRVYGDRGSYEQYF
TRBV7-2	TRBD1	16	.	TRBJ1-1	TGTGCCAGCAGCTCTGGGACAGGGGTTGGGAACACTGAAGCTTTCTTT	CASSSGTGVGNTEAFF
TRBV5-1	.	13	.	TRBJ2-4	TGCGCCAGCAGCTCCCGGGACGGGGACATTCAGTACTTC	CASSSRDGDIQYF